The sequence of this TCR beta chain was determined in a study of cytomegalovirus exposure and HLA in healthy donors. The CDR3 extends over 16 amino acids. CDR1 and CDR2 from the germline V gene are SGHRS and YFSETQ. The V segment lost 4 bases and the J segment 2 bases; nucleotides outside the gene matches: 2. About this clone itself: The sample contains more than one DNA sequence encoding this CDR3.

The data were produced by immunoSEQ multiplex PCR, yet TCRdb's version contains in-frame clones alone and is incomplete. The table has 200,000 or so clones, roughly 82% seen once. The chain uses TRBV5-1 and TRBJ2-5, with TRBD2 matching 16 bases. The sequence came from a man between 18 and 29 years old in good health and CMV-seropositive. The sequenced sample consisted of PBMCs. CDR3 loop: CASSLGLAGGQETQYF. As DNA, the CDR3 is TGCGCCAGCAGCCTGGGACTAGCGGGAGGGCAAGAGACCCAGTACTTC.